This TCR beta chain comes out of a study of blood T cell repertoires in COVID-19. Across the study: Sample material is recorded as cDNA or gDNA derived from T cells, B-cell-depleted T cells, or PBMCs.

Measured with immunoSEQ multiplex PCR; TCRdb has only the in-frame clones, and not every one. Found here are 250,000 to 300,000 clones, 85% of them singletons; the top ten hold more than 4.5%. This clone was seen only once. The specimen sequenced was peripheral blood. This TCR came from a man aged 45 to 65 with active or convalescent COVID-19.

The CDR3 reads CASGLPHRGQSYGYTF. CDR3 bases: TGTGCTAGTGGTTTGCCTCACAGGGGGCAAAGTTATGGCTACACCTTC. The gene calls are TRBV12-5 and TRBJ1-2; TRBD1 matches at 9 bases. V was clipped by 2 bases and J by 5 bases; unmatched bases: 9. The CDR3 is 16 residues long. CDR1 is LGHNT, CDR2 FRNRAP, per germline.